This T cell receptor beta chain emerged from a study of control samples from healthy donors and cancer patients. The junction had 11 bases not matched to a gene; V was cut back by 4 bases and J by 6 bases. CDR1 SNHLY and CDR2 FYNNEI come from the germline V gene. The CDR3 consists of 16 residues. TCRdb's table, derived via immunoSEQ multiplex PCR, lists solely in-frame clones and lacks some. In the table there are 150,000 to 200,000 clones, more than 80% of which are singletons. Sequenced input: blood. The V and J genes are TRBV2 and TRBJ2-3, with 9 positions matching TRBD2. The sequence was obtained from a man aged 30-40 years in good health. The CDR3 here is CASSAPGAGGPDTQYF. The DNA of the CDR3 is TGTGCCAGCAGTGCACCGGGTGCGGGGGGGCCGGATACGCAGTATTTT. Variable domain in full (rest from reference TRBV2 and TRBJ2-3): EPEVTQTPSHQVTQMGQEVILRCVPISNHLYFYWYRQILGQKVEFLVSFYNNEISEKSEIFDDQFSVERPDGSNFTLKIRSTKLEDSAMYFCASSAPGAGGPDTQYFGPGTRLTVL.